This TCR beta chain was captured in a study of CD4 T cells in relation to SARS-CoV-2 and coronaviruses (dated by TCRdb to the early 2020s). Regarding the research as a whole: In the ViraFEST assay, PBMCs were cultured with antigen for 9 to 10 days, after which TCR beta CDR3s were sequenced to identify antigen-specific clonal expansions. The negative reference condition was either a culture with an HIV-1 Nef peptide pool or a culture with no peptide. Using patient-derived lymphoblastoid cell lines, the shared crossreactive spike epitopes were mapped to their HLA restriction. The study assessed, at the TCR clonotype level, memory CD4+ T cell crossreactivity between SARS-CoV-2 and common cold coronavirus spike proteins. The Adaptive Biotechnologies TCR-sequencing kit was used for samples from a few pre-COVID donors and for the naive versus memory experiments, whereas the other data were Illumina-based. For other donors in the study, expansion assays were sequenced with a different, Illumina-based TCR-beta assay. Study-wide findings and limitations: Small numbers of patients and of tested TCRs were a limitation of the study. Because no donor provided both pre-pandemic and post-infection samples, tracing the source of pre-existing responses was limited. Roughly 64% of donors had memory CD4+ clonotypes that crossrecognized SARS-CoV-2 and at least one common cold coronavirus spike. Significantly weaker SARS-CoV-2-driven expansion was shown by crossreactive clones than by monoreactive clones, consistent with antigenic imprinting. Crossreactivity analysis was centred on spike protein, so crossreactivity against other viral proteins was not assessed.

V is clipped by 2 bases and J by 4 bases, and the sequence between their germline boundaries is 8 bases long. The CDR3 spans 14 residues, from the cysteine through the phenylalanine. Solely the CDR3 DNA is kept, with 42 bases framed from the first base. Per the germline V gene, MNHEY is the CDR1 and SVGAGI is the CDR2. CD4+ T cells from unexposed donors were collected before the COVID-19 pandemic (2011-2018). The EasySep CD4+ T cell isolation kit was used to isolate CD4+ T cells once the cultures had run for about 10 days. As cell numbers permitted, CD4+ T cells from unexposed donors were tested for reactivity to SARS-CoV-2 S and N and to four common cold coronavirus spike pools. About 1.8 million PBMCs per well were cultured in IMDM with approximately 5% human AB serum and approximately 9.5 IU/ml IL-2. Half of the culture medium was replaced with fresh IL-2-containing medium on days 3 and 7. Triplicate replicate wells were generally used for each peptide culture condition. The leukapheresis product used for the unexposed donors was purchased from a commercial source. Ficoll-Paque PLUS gradient centrifugation was used to isolate PBMCs from leukapheresis product or whole blood. PBMCs were either used fresh in the expansion assay or cryopreserved at -140 degrees C. The QIAamp Micro DNA Kit was used to extract genomic DNA from the CD4+ T cells.

Turning to this clone: The antigen it binds to is not known. No qualities accompany the bases; no much larger clone lies one base away.

Libraries were made using the immunoSEQ multiplex PCR assay. In the paper's pipeline: During preprocessing, nonproductive sequences were discarded, as were any CDR3s that did not begin with C, did not end with F or W, or were shorter than 7 amino acids. Antigen-specific clonotypes were called with the MANAFEST web app on the basis of expansion relative to the reference and to other culture wells. A clone counted as positive if significantly expanded in 2 of 3 replicate wells versus the reference culture at FDR below 0.05. Positive clones also required significant expansion versus all other tandem wells and an odds ratio above 5. Pairwise Levenshtein distance, computed with the stringdist R package after three terminal residues were trimmed from each end, was used as the measure of CDR3 homology. Not all clones reach the TCRdb copy of this immuneACCESS table, which keeps in-frame sequences only. Checked studies attribute under half of the gap to unresolved V genes and leave the rest unexplained. That table gives V, J and clone size, and the DNA gave D and trimming. The sample contains about 12,000 clones, 65% to 70% of them found a single time. Of the sample, just over 7.5% is held by the ten largest clones.

Sequencing was performed on CD4+ T cells from PBMCs, cultured in vitro. The receptor chain draws on TRBV6-5 and TRBJ1-4; no D gene is confidently identified. The source is a human donor in good health. CDR3 region: CASSYGGFNEKLFF. The DNA sequence is as follows: TGTGCCAGCAGTTACGGTGGTTTTAATGAAAAACTGTTTTTT.